The 26 T cell receptor beta chains reported below all come from one sample, sequenced in a study of OX40 agonist ivuxolimab in advanced cancers. Profiled with immunoSEQ multiplex PCR; TCRdb holds only in-frame clones, not every one. The sample gives tens of thousands of clones, around two thirds of which show up once; approximately 20% is in the top ten. This sample comprised CD4+ or CD8+ T cells sorted from blood, obtained in a trial of the OX40 agonist ivuxolimab. These receptors all stem from an adult with an advanced solid tumor such as melanoma, head and neck, liver or kidney cancer.

The gene calls are TRBV7-9 and TRBJ1-2; the D is unclear. V was pared by 6 bases and J by 5 bases, with 28 bases between. CDR3 length: 18 residues. From germline, CDR1 is SEHNR and CDR2 FQNEAQ (reference sequence). DNA for the CDR3: TGTGCCAGCAGACTTTCCCCGACACGGAGGCCACAAAATTATGGCTACACCTTC. Its translation is CASRLSPTRRPQNYGYTF.

The chain carries TRBV30 and TRBJ2-7; TRBD1 might be the D (7 bases). The germline V gene encodes CDR1 GTSNPN and CDR2 SVGIG (reference sequence). Trimming took 2 bases from V and 6 from J, leaving 17 bases between them. This CDR3 has 14 residues. DNA for the CDR3: TGTGCCTGGAGTTCCGCAGGGGGGTTTGGCGAGCAGTACTTC. This codes for CAWSSAGGFGEQYF. Together with reference TRBV30 and TRBJ2-7, the CDR3 gives the full variable domain: SQTIHQWPATLVQPVGSPLSLECTVEGTSNPNLYWYRQAAGRGLQLLFYSVGIGQISSEVPQNLSASRPQDRQFILSSKKLLLSDSGFYLCAWSSAGGFGEQYFGPGTRLTVT.

The chain recombines TRBV28 with TRBJ1-2; TRBD1 matches at 10 bases. Germline CDR1 is MDHEN and CDR2 is SYDVKM. The CDR3 has 15 amino acids. V lost 3 bases and J lost 4; bases outside the gene matches: 5. CDR3 amino acids: CASSFVGQGSYGYTF. As DNA, the CDR3 is TGTGCCAGCAGTTTTGTGGGACAGGGGAGCTATGGCTACACCTTC.

Concerning this clone itself: Other DNA sequences in the same sample also yield this CDR3. V usage is TRBV30 and J usage is TRBJ2-6; the D gene is possibly TRBD1 (5 bases). The CDR3 consists of 16 residues. The germline V gene has CDR1 GTSNPN and CDR2 SVGIG (reference sequence). V was trimmed by 4 bases and J by 4 bases, leaving 17 bases between them. CDR3 sequence reads: CAWNGLGLGGANVLTF. The CDR3 coding sequence is TGTGCCTGGAACGGATTGGGGCTTGGGGGGGCCAACGTCCTGACTTTC.

V and J are TRBV7-6 and TRBJ2-4, with 7 bases identical to TRBD1. The CDR3 has 15 residues. Germline V lookup: CDR1 SGHVS, CDR2 FNYEAQ. The ends lost 5 bases at V and 9 bases at J; junction bases unmatched: 13. The CDR3 loop reads CASSPGDSPDGIQYF. In DNA, the CDR3 is TGTGCCAGCAGCCCTGGGGACAGCCCAGATGGCATTCAGTACTTC.

The gene calls are TRBV19 and TRBJ2-7; TRBD1 or TRBD2 may be the D gene (5 bases each). Germline lookup yields CDR1 LNHDA and CDR2 SQIVND (reference sequence). V gave up 1 base and J gave up 6 bases, with 16 bases separating them. The CDR3 runs 15 residues. CDR3 region: CASSIVQGTTIEQYF. CDR3 DNA: TGTGCCAGTAGTATAGTCCAGGGCACGACTATCGAGCAGTACTTC.

The rearrangement uses TRBV28 and TRBJ2-1; 7 bases are shared with TRBD1. The CDR3 totals 13 residues. The trim removed 4 bases at V and 6 bases at J, leaving 3 bases unmatched. The V gene's germline CDR1 is MDHEN and CDR2 SYDVKM. The CDR3 nucleotides read TGTGCCAGCAGTTACGACAGGGTCAATGAGCAGTTCTTC. Translation gives CASSYDRVNEQFF.

Here the CDR3 DNA reads TGTGCCAGCAGCCAACTCCCGGCACCCTACAATGAGCAGTTCTTC. As protein: CASSQLPAPYNEQFF. The rearrangement uses TRBV7-2 and TRBJ2-1, with D uncertain. Germline V CDR1 and CDR2: SGHTA, FQGNSA. This CDR3 comprises 15 residues. Trimming removed 5 bases at V and 2 bases at J, with 13 bases between.

The V call is TRBV6-6, the J call TRBJ1-2; D gene uncertain. Per the germline V gene, CDR1 is MNHNY and CDR2 is SVGAGI (reference sequence). V lost 3 bases and J 5 bases, leaving 13 bases between the germline ends. This CDR3 comprises 14 residues. DNA for the CDR3: TGTGCCAGCAGTTATAAACTAGGGAGTTATGGCTACACCTTC. Residues: CASSYKLGSYGYTF.

The V call is TRBV25-1, the J call TRBJ1-1; D unresolved. Germline loops: CDR1 MGHDK, CDR2 SYGVNS. The CDR3 loop spans 11 amino acids. The V end was cut by 1 base, the J end by 7 bases, with 4 bases between. The CDR3 region is CASSEWGEAFF. Here the CDR3 DNA reads TGTGCCAGCAGTGAATGGGGTGAAGCTTTCTTT. Looking up the rest from reference TRBV25-1 and TRBJ1-1 gives the full variable domain: EADIYQTPRYLVIGTGKKITLECSQTMGHDKMYWYQQDPGMELHLIHYSYGVNSTEKGDLSSESTVSRIRTEHFPLTLESARPSHTSQYLCASSEWGEAFFGQGTRLTVV.

V and J are TRBV6-5 and TRBJ1-5; no definite D call. V was cut by 2 bases and J by 5 bases, with 10 bases left in between. The CDR3 has 14 amino acids. The germline gives CDR1 MNHEY, CDR2 SVGAGI. Here the CDR3 DNA reads TGTGCCAGCAGTTACAGGCGGGGTGATCAGCCCCAGCATTTT. The encoded protein is CASSYRRGDQPQHF.

This clone was seen a handful of times. The chain couples TRBV28 to TRBJ2-7; D is undetermined. The CDR3 totals 14 residues. In germline, CDR1 is MDHEN, CDR2 SYDVKM. V lost 6 bases and J 3 bases, leaving 15 bases between the germline ends. The CDR3 loop reads CASSMTANLYEQYF. The CDR3 DNA reads as TGTGCCAGCAGCATGACTGCTAATCTCTACGAGCAGTACTTC.

This clone was recorded once. The V call is TRBV9, the J call TRBJ2-3; D not certain. V dropped 3 bases and J dropped 3 bases, with 8 bases sitting between them. Germline loops: CDR1 SGDLS, CDR2 YYNGEE. The CDR3 is 13 residues long. DNA of the CDR3: TGTGCCAGCAGCGCGGGTTTAACAGATACGCAGTATTTT. This codes for CASSAGLTDTQYF.

The chain uses TRBV5-5 and TRBJ2-7, with a tentative D call TRBD2 (6 bases). The CDR3 consists of 13 residues. The ends were cut back, 0 bases at V and 3 bases at J, with 7 bases in the middle. Per the germline V gene, CDR1 is SGHKS and CDR2 is YYEKEE (reference sequence). The CDR3 nucleotides are TGTGCCAGCAGCTTGGGCGGGGACTACGAGCAGTACTTC. Protein product: CASSLGGDYEQYF. Based on the CDR3 plus reference TRBV5-5 and TRBJ2-7, the full variable domain is DAGVTQSPTHLIKTRGQQVTLRCSPISGHKSVSWYQQVLGQGPQFIFQYYEKEERGRGNFPDRFSARQFPNYSSELNVNALLLGDSALYLCASSLGGDYEQYFGPGTRLTVT.

This chain uses TRBV6-5 with TRBJ2-1; D tentatively fits TRBD1 or TRBD2 (5 bases each). The germline CDR1 and CDR2 sequences are MNHEY and SVGAGI. Between the trimmed V and J ends, which lost 0 bases and 7 bases, there was a span of 7 bases. The CDR3 is made up of 13 amino acids. The CDR3 here is CASSYSRGNEQFF. CDR3 in DNA: TGTGCCAGCAGTTACTCGAGGGGTAATGAGCAGTTCTTC.

J is TRBJ1-2 and V is TRBV27; 7 bases are shared with TRBD1. The germline gives CDR1 MNHEY, CDR2 SMNVEV (reference sequence). This CDR3 comprises 13 residues. The V gene end was trimmed by 2 bases and the J gene end by 8 bases; junction bases not matched to a gene: 5. In DNA form, the CDR3 reads TGTGCCAGCAGTTTAGCGACAGGGAGGGGCTACACCTTC. As protein: CASSLATGRGYTF.

This sequence joins TRBV12-5 and TRBJ1-1, with a weak D call TRBD1 (6 bases). V lost 1 base, J lost 8 bases, and 8 bases lay in between. This CDR3 spans 12 amino acids. Germline CDR1 is LGHNT and CDR2 is FRNRAP. The CDR3 loop reads CASGLGTVEAFF. The CDR3 DNA reads as TGTGCTAGTGGTTTGGGGACAGTGGAAGCTTTCTTT.

This sequence joins TRBV6-5 and TRBJ1-6; 9 bases align to TRBD1. The ends lost 7 bases at V and 9 bases at J; junction bases unmatched: 7. The CDR3 loop spans 14 amino acids. Germline-derived CDR1 and CDR2 are MNHEY and SVGAGI. The DNA of the CDR3 is TGTGCCAGCAATCCAACAGGGGGCAGTTCACCCCTCCACTTT. Its protein is CASNPTGGSSPLHF.

This clone was seen once. V is TRBV5-6 and J is TRBJ1-2; a possible D gene is TRBD1 (6 bases). The CDR3 is 13 amino acids. The germline gives CDR1 SGHDT, CDR2 YYEEEE. V lost 0 bases to trimming and J lost 7 bases, with 10 bases between them. The CDR3 DNA reads as TGTGCCAGCAGCTTGGCCACAGGGTCTGGCTACACCTTC. Protein: CASSLATGSGYTF.

The chain carries TRBV7-2 and TRBJ2-7, with D perhaps TRBD2 (6 bases). This CDR3 has 13 amino acids. Germline CDR1 is SGHTA and CDR2 is FQGNSA. Between the trimmed V and J ends, which lost 5 bases and 2 bases, there was a span of 10 bases. The CDR3 bases are TGTGCCAGCAGCCCGGGGGTCACCTACGAGCAGTACTTC. The encoded protein is CASSPGVTYEQYF.

The V gene is TRBV9, the J gene TRBJ2-7; D remains unclear. The CDR3 is 12 residues long. Germline-derived CDR1 and CDR2 are SGDLS and YYNGEE. V shed 3 bases and J shed 3 bases, with 7 bases lying between them. The CDR3 loop reads CASSADGYEQYF. CDR3 bases: TGTGCCAGCAGCGCGGACGGCTACGAGCAGTACTTC.

V is TRBV28 and J is TRBJ1-2; 9 bases are a match to TRBD1. This CDR3 contains 15 residues. CDR1 and CDR2 (germline): MDHEN, SYDVKM. V dropped 1 base and J dropped 5; count of bases not matched to a gene: 5. CDR3 DNA: TGTGCCAGCAGTTTATCGGGACAGGGCAGATATGGCTACACCTTC. It translates to CASSLSGQGRYGYTF.

Note on this clone: A much larger clone is a single base away; this may be a read error. The chain links TRBV29-1 to TRBJ1-2; D might be TRBD1 (6 bases). This CDR3 is built from 15 residues. The germline gives CDR1 SQVTM, CDR2 ANQGSEA. The CDR3: CSIERVSGVAYGYTF. For the CDR3, the DNA is TGCAGCATTGAAAGAGTGTCAGGGGTCGCCTATGGCTACACCTTC.

This clone was detected only a few times. The rearrangement links TRBV7-3 to TRBJ2-1; D uncertain. The germline V gene encodes CDR1 SGHTA and CDR2 FQGTGA. The V end was cut by 1 base, the J end by 0 bases, with 7 bases between. The CDR3 covers 15 residues. The CDR3 sequence is CASSLSWSSYNEQFF. The CDR3 DNA reads as TGTGCCAGCAGCTTAAGCTGGAGCTCCTACAATGAGCAGTTCTTC.

J is TRBJ1-1 and V is TRBV5-6, with a weak D call TRBD1 (5 bases). CDR3 length equals 13 residues. Trimming removed 4 bases from V and 1 base from J, with 8 bases in between. The germline V gene has CDR1 SGHDT and CDR2 YYEEEE. The CDR3 sequence: CASSLDRNTEAFF. CDR3 sequence (DNA): TGTGCCAGCAGCCTAGACAGGAACACTGAAGCTTTCTTT.

The V gene is TRBV28, the J gene TRBJ2-7, with a weak D call TRBD1 (6 bases). V was shortened by 5 bases and J by 4 bases, with 6 bases between the two germline ends. The CDR3 is made up of 11 amino acids. Germline V gene data show CDR1 as MDHEN and CDR2 as SYDVKM. CDR3 protein: CASSTGYEQYF. The CDR3 DNA sequence: TGTGCCAGCAGTACAGGGTACGAGCAGTACTTC.